A single sample is the source of the 10 T cell receptor beta chains below, sequenced in a study of cytomegalovirus exposure and HLA in healthy donors. PCR primers comprised 60 Vbeta and 13 Jbeta primers. The method was immunoSEQ multiplex PCR; TCRdb's version includes in-frame clones alone and lacks a portion of them. The sample consists of under 150,000 clones, about 78% of them appearing once. The sequencing sample was made of PBMCs. Receptors originate from a woman in her twenties or thirties in good health and CMV-seropositive.

Comments on this clone: The germline gene is not matched at one end of the junction; a read error may be the cause. J is TRBJ1-2 and V is TRBV7-9; 11 bases are shared with TRBD1. The CDR3 is 17 residues long. The V gene's germline CDR1 is SEHNR and CDR2 FQNEAQ (reference sequence). In nucleotides, the CDR3 is TGTTCCAGCAGCCACACCCGGGACAGGGGGAGCAACTATGGCTACACCTTC. Translated, it gives CSSSHTRDRGSNYGYTF.

A word on this clone: The junction differs from germline at one of its ends, possibly a read error. The chain employs TRBV7-7 and TRBJ2-1; the match to TRBD1 covers 9 bases. The germline CDR1 and CDR2 sequences are SSHAT and FNYEAQ (reference sequence). The CDR3 loop spans 15 amino acids. CDR3 sequence (DNA): TGTGCTAGCAGCCCCCGGACAGGGGATCACAATGAGCAGTTCTTC. It codes for CASSPRTGDHNEQFF. The variable domain in full, completed from reference TRBV7-7 and TRBJ2-1, reads GAGVSQSPRYKVTKRGQDVTLRCDPISSHATLYWYQQALGQGPEFLTYFNYEAQPDKSGLPSDRFSAERPEGSISTLTIQRTEQRDSAMYRCASSPRTGDHNEQFFGPGTRLTVL.

This clone was recorded a few times. V and J are TRBV6-6 and TRBJ1-3; 8 positions match TRBD1. V trimming: 7 bases; J trimming: 4 bases; junction bases outside the gene matches: 12. Germline CDR1 is MNHNY and CDR2 is SVGAGI (reference sequence). This CDR3 has 16 amino acids. CDR3 residues: CASTHPGGALGNTIYF. The CDR3 bases are TGTGCCAGCACCCACCCAGGGGGCGCATTGGGAAACACCATATATTTT.

This clone appeared once. The chain carries TRBV6-1 and TRBJ1-3; TRBD1 matches 8 bases. The CDR3 spans 15 residues. The junction had 5 bases not matched to a gene; V was cut back by 7 bases and J by 0 bases. Looked up from germline, CDR1 is MNHNS and CDR2 is SASEGT. CDR3 protein: CASMRQGFSGNTIYF. The CDR3, as DNA: TGTGCCAGCATGCGACAGGGGTTCTCTGGAAACACCATATATTTT.

V usage is TRBV5-1 and J usage is TRBJ2-3, with 10 bases fitting TRBD1. Germline CDR1 reads SGHRS; CDR2 reads YFSETQ. This CDR3 is built from 15 residues. V shed 4 bases and J 1 base; nucleotides not matched to a gene: 3. The CDR3 here is CASSDGQGGTDTQYF. CDR3 sequence (DNA): TGCGCCAGCAGCGATGGACAGGGGGGCACAGATACGCAGTATTTT.

The gene calls are TRBV5-8 and TRBJ2-4, with 8 bases identical to TRBD2. V trimming: 0 bases; J trimming: 9 bases; junction bases outside the gene matches: 11. Germline CDR1 reads SGHTS; CDR2 reads YDEGEE. CDR3 length: 16 residues. CDR3 in amino acids: CASSLVRFGLARIQYF. The CDR3, as DNA: TGTGCCAGCAGCTTGGTTCGATTCGGACTAGCACGCATTCAGTACTTC.

This clone is a singleton in its sample. The chain combines TRBV18 with TRBJ1-4, with TRBD1 matching over 7 bases. J was trimmed by 5 bases and V by 4 bases; bases with no gene match: 4. Germline CDR1 KGHSH, CDR2 LQKENI. The CDR3 has 14 amino acids. The CDR3 sequence is CASSRRQGNEKLFF. In nucleotides, the CDR3 is TGTGCCAGCTCACGAAGACAGGGAAATGAAAAACTGTTTTTT.

V is TRBV6-1 and J is TRBJ2-7; 11 bases line up with TRBD1. The V gene end was trimmed by 3 bases and the J gene end by 3 bases; junction bases not matched to a gene: 1. Germline CDR1 MNHNS, CDR2 SASEGT. The CDR3 consists of 14 residues. CDR3 sequence (DNA): TGTGCCAGCAGTGACGGGACAGGGGGCTACGAGCAGTACTTC. It encodes CASSDGTGGYEQYF.

This sequence joins TRBV10-3 and TRBJ2-7; 7 positions agree with TRBD2. This CDR3 region has 13 residues. V shed 8 bases and J 0 bases; nucleotides not matched to a gene: 4. Germline V gene data show CDR1 as ENHRY and CDR2 as SYGVKD. The CDR3 spells CAIGSGHSYEQYF. CDR3 sequence (DNA): TGTGCCATCGGTAGCGGGCACTCCTACGAGCAGTACTTC.

J is TRBJ2-1 and V is TRBV19; D is unresolved. The ends were cut back, 3 bases at V and 8 bases at J, with 20 bases in the middle. CDR3 length: 16 amino acids. In germline, CDR1 is LNHDA, CDR2 SQIVND (reference sequence). CDR3 sequence (DNA): TGTGCCAGTAGTATTTGGAGTTTGGAGCCTCGGGATGAGCAGTTCTTC. Encoded protein: CASSIWSLEPRDEQFF.